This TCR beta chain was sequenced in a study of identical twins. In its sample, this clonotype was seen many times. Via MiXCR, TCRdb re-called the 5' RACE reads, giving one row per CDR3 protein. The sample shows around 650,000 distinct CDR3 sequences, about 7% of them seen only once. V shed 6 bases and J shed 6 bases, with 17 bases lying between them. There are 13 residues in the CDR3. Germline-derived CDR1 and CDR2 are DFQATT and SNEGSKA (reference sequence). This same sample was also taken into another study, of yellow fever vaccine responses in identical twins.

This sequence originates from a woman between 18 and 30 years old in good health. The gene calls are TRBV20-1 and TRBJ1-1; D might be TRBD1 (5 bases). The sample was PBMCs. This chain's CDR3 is CSAGARRGSEAFF. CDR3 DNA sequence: TGCAGTGCAGGTGCTAGGAGGGGCTCTGAAGCTTTCTTT.